Listed below are T cell receptor beta chains from one sample, sequenced in a study of blood T cell repertoires in COVID-19. The protocol was immunoSEQ multiplex PCR, while the TCRdb copy is restricted to in-frame clones and leaves out a portion. This table holds about 82,000 clones, roughly 78% found once. Sample: peripheral blood. Receptor source: a man aged 55 to 69 with COVID-19, enrolled during active disease. Each CDR3 is given with its conserved first and last residue. A D gene is named only where the DNA matches it firmly. Clone sizes are given selectively: once, few, many, or a class where the clone is expanded.

TRBJ1-2 | - | TRBV5-6 | TRBD1 | TGTGCCAGCAGCGTTCGACAGGGTAACTATGGCTACACCTTC | CASSVRQGNYGYTF
TRBJ1-2 | - | TRBV30 | - | TGTGCCTGGACTCCGGTCCCGAGGAACTATGGCTACACCTTC | CAWTPVPRNYGYTF
TRBJ1-5 | few | TRBV7-9 | - | TGTGCCAGCAGCTTGAGTCCACCCACGGAGCAGCCCCAGCATTTT | CASSLSPPTEQPQHF
TRBJ2-2 | - | TRBV9 | TRBD2 | TGTGCCAGCACCTTCGAGCGGGGGGGCACCGGGGAGCTGTTTTTT | CASTFERGGTGELFF
TRBJ1-2 | - | TRBV7-9 | TRBD1 | TGTGCCAGCAGCTGGGACAGGGTTTCAGGCGGCTACACCTTC | CASSWDRVSGGYTF
TRBJ2-3 | - | TRBV6-5 | TRBD1 | TGTGCCAGCAGTCTCGACAGGGTCGACACAGATACGCAGTATTTT | CASSLDRVDTDTQYF
TRBJ2-7 | - | TRBV5-1 | TRBD1 | TGCGCCAGCAGCGCGGACAGGGAAGCCAAGTCTTCCTACGAGCAGTACTTC | CASSADREAKSSYEQYF
TRBJ1-3 | many | TRBV5-6 | - | TGTGCCAGCAGCTTGGATTACTTAGAAGCTGGAAACACCATATATTTT | CASSLDYLEAGNTIYF
TRBJ2-3 | - | TRBV7-3 | - | TGTGCCAGCAGCACAGACACAGATACGCAGTATTTT | CASSTDTDTQYF
TRBJ2-3 | - | TRBV7-9 | - | TGTGCCAGCAGCTTAAACGGGGCAGATACGCAGTATTTT | CASSLNGADTQYF
TRBJ2-1 | - | TRBV7-3 | TRBD2 | TGTGCCAGCAGCCCCCAGCGGGGGGAGAGCTCCTACAATGAGCAGTTCTTC | CASSPQRGESSYNEQFF
TRBJ2-7 | - | TRBV6-2/TRBV6-3 | TRBD1 | TGTGCCAGCAGTTACCCGACAGGGAGAAGAACCTACGAGCAGTACTTC | CASSYPTGRRTYEQYF
TRBJ2-2 | - | TRBV19 | - | TGTGCCAGTAGTATAGACCACAGGAACACCGGGGAGCTGTTTTTT | CASSIDHRNTGELFF
TRBJ2-7 | - | TRBV29-1 | - | TGCAGCGTTGAAGGGAGCTCCTACGAGCAGTACTTC | CSVEGSSYEQYF
TRBJ2-1 | - | TRBV4-2 | TRBD2 | TGTGCCAGCAGCCAAGTTATAGCGGGAGGTCCGAGCTCCTACAATGAGCAGTTCTTC | CASSQVIAGGPSSYNEQFF
TRBJ2-3 | once | TRBV7-3 | - | TGTGCCAGCAGCTCGACCACTAGAAGCACAGATACGCAGTATTTT | CASSSTTRSTDTQYF
TRBJ1-1 | - | TRBV19 | TRBD1 | TGTGCCAGTATCCTTAATGCCGGGACAGCGGCCCCGGCTTTCTTT | CASILNAGTAAPAFF
TRBJ2-1 | - | TRBV19 | - | TGTGCCAGTAGTATAGATCAGGTGGTCGATGAGCAGTTCTTC | CASSIDQVVDEQFF
TRBJ1-1 | - | TRBV7-6 | TRBD1 | TGTGCCAGCAGCTTAGCTGGGGACAGCTTCTATATAAACACTGAAGCTTTCTTT | CASSLAGDSFYINTEAFF
TRBJ2-7 | - | TRBV19 | TRBD1 | TGTGCCAGTAGTTCCCCAGGAGGACAGGTGCCCTACGAGCAGTACTTC | CASSSPGGQVPYEQYF
TRBJ2-3 | - | TRBV29-1 | TRBD2 | TGCAGCGTTGTGAGCGGGAGCAGCACAGATACGCAGTATTTT | CSVVSGSSTDTQYF
TRBJ2-1 | - | TRBV3-1/TRBV3-2 | TRBD2 | TGTGCCAGCAGCCAAGTGGTGGGGGCTAGCGGGAGGGCAAATGAGCAGTTCTTC | CASSQVVGASGRANEQFF
TRBJ1-3 | - | TRBV2 | - | TGTGCCAGCCACGAAGACAGTTCTGGAAACACCATATATTTT | CASHEDSSGNTIYF
TRBJ2-3 | - | TRBV10-1 | - | TGCGCCAGCAGCAACGGGACACGTAACGCAGATACGCAGTATTTT | CASSNGTRNADTQYF
TRBJ2-6 | - | TRBV5-4 | TRBD1 | TGTGCCAGCAGCTTGGGACCGGGACAGGGGACGGGTGGGGCCAACGTCCTGACTTTC | CASSLGPGQGTGGANVLTF
TRBJ2-2 | - | TRBV4-2 | - | TGTGCCAGCAGTCTCACCACAGGGTTGAGGGGCACCGGGGAGCTGTTTTTT | CASSLTTGLRGTGELFF
TRBJ1-1 | - | TRBV4-2 | TRBD1 | TGTGCCAGCAGCCCCCGAGACAGGGCGGGGACTGAAGCTTTCTTT | CASSPRDRAGTEAFF
TRBJ2-7 | - | TRBV18 | TRBD1 | TGTGCCAGCTCAAGGGACAGGGTCAGCGAGCAGTACTTC | CASSRDRVSEQYF
TRBJ2-7 | - | TRBV18 | - | TGTGCCAGCTCACCATCGCCCGGCAGGGTCTACGAGCAGTACTTC | CASSPSPGRVYEQYF
TRBJ2-7 | - | TRBV6-6 | - | TGTGCCAGCAGGGCGAGCGGACTCGCCGAGTTCGAGCAGTACTTC | CASRASGLAEFEQYF
TRBJ2-1 | - | TRBV3-1/TRBV3-2 | TRBD2 | TGTGCCAGCAGCCCTTCAAGGTCCGGGGGGGACAATGAGCAGTTCTTC | CASSPSRSGGDNEQFF
TRBJ2-2 | - | TRBV3-1/TRBV3-2 | - | TGTGCCAGCAGCCGCGCCGGGAACACCGGGGAGCTGTTTTTT | CASSRAGNTGELFF
TRBJ2-5 | - | TRBV18 | - | TGTGCCAGCTCACCCAGAAGTCAAGAGACCCAGTACTTC | CASSPRSQETQYF
TRBJ2-3 | many | TRBV5-5 | TRBD2 | TGTGCCCGCAGCTGGGGAGGGGGCGGGAGGGCCCTCCCTGGGTATTTT | CARSWGGGGRALPGYF
TRBJ1-4 | - | TRBV5-1 | TRBD1 | TGCGCCAGCAGCTTGGCACCGGGACAGGGGAGTAATGAAAAACTGTTTTTT | CASSLAPGQGSNEKLFF
TRBJ2-2 | once | TRBV19 | - | TGTGCCAGTAGTAGGAGAGACTCGAACACCGGGGAGCTGTTTTTT | CASSRRDSNTGELFF
TRBJ2-6 | - | TRBV4-3 | - | TGCGCCAGCAGCCAAGATCGGAGGCGTGGGGCCAACGTCCTGACTTTC | CASSQDRRRGANVLTF
TRBJ2-3 | - | TRBV2 | TRBD2 | TGTGCCAGCTCGTCGAGCGGGAGTGAAGATACGCAGTATTTT | CASSSSGSEDTQYF
TRBJ1-2 | - | TRBV24-1 | TRBD1 | TGTGCCACCAGTGACTTGGACAGGGCTAACTATGGCTACACCTTC | CATSDLDRANYGYTF
TRBJ2-7 | - | TRBV27 | TRBD1 | TGTGCCAGCAGAGTGACAGGGGGAAAAAGCTCCTACGAGCAGTACTTC | CASRVTGGKSSYEQYF
TRBJ1-1 | - | TRBV14 | TRBD1 | TGTGCCAGCAGCCAAGAATATTGGGACAGGGGGCTGAACACTGAAGCTTTCTTT | CASSQEYWDRGLNTEAFF